Below, 25 T cell receptor beta chains from the same sample are listed, as sequenced in a study of CD8+ T cells in alopecia areata. The treatment was: oral pan-JAK inhibitor, 5-10 mg twice daily. Investigators isolated RNA and reverse transcribed it into cDNA to act as the sequencing template. Sequenced by immunoSEQ multiplex PCR; TCRdb stores in-frame clones only, minus some. The top ten hold approximately 2% of the sample, which has 250,000 to 300,000 clones, 55% to 70% seen once. Sequences were derived from CD4+ T cells sorted from blood, sampled at week 24, from a patient treated with tofacitinib. The receptors were sampled from a human donor with alopecia areata.

Here the CDR3 DNA reads TGTGCCAGCAGCTCTGGGGGACAGGGGTCCGGGGCCAACGTCCTGACTTTC. Its translation: CASSSGGQGSGANVLTF. The V call is TRBV5-4, the J call TRBJ2-6; 10 nucleotides align to TRBD1. Germline loops: CDR1 SGHNT, CDR2 YYREEE (reference sequence). CDR3 size: 17 residues. J gave up 4 bases and V 3 bases, and 7 bases lay outside the gene matches.

In DNA form, the CDR3 reads TGTGCCAGCAGCGTCCCCTCCGGGACAGGGGGCGGTGAGCAGTTCTTC. Its translation: CASSVPSGTGGGEQFF. V and J are TRBV9 and TRBJ2-1; 12 bases fit TRBD1. With 2 bases clipped from V and 9 bases from J, the junction kept 9 bases outside the gene matches. Looked up from germline, CDR1 is SGDLS and CDR2 is YYNGEE. CDR3 size: 16 residues.

This rearrangement joins TRBV5-1 to TRBJ1-6, with D unresolved. The germline V gene has CDR1 SGHRS and CDR2 YFSETQ. CDR3 length equals 17 residues. Trimming took 5 bases from V and 6 from J, leaving 21 bases between them. The CDR3 DNA is TGCGCCAGCAGAAGCTCGCCGGGTCGAGATGCTAATTCACCCCTCCACTTT. Its translation: CASRSSPGRDANSPLHF.

This clone was detected only a few times. This rearrangement joins TRBV29-1 to TRBJ2-5; D uncertain. This CDR3 is built from 13 residues. The ends were cut back, 5 bases at V and 2 bases at J, with 12 bases in the middle. Germline-derived CDR1 and CDR2 are SQVTM and ANQGSEA. The chain's CDR3 is CSVQIAGQETQYF. The CDR3 nucleotides read TGCAGCGTTCAGATAGCTGGGCAAGAGACCCAGTACTTC. Filled out from reference TRBV29-1 and TRBJ2-5, the complete variable domain reads SAVISQKPSRDICQRGTSLTIQCQVDSQVTMMFWYRQQPGQSLTLIATANQGSEATYESGFVIDKFPISRPNLTFSTLTVSNMSPEDSSIYLCSVQIAGQETQYFGPGTRLLVL.

This chain links TRBV6-6 with TRBJ1-2; no definite D call. The V gene's germline CDR1 is MNHNY and CDR2 SVGAGI (reference sequence). CDR3 size: 14 residues. V lost 5 bases, J lost 6 bases, and 16 bases lay in between. CDR3 bases: TGTGCCAGCAGTCCTAGGCGGATTTTTCATGGCTACACCTTC. Residues: CASSPRRIFHGYTF.

The rearrangement links TRBV30 to TRBJ2-3; the match to TRBD2 covers 14 bases. Germline values: CDR1 GTSNPN, CDR2 SVGIG (reference sequence). This CDR3 spans 14 amino acids. Trimming took 6 bases from V and 8 from J; bases not matched to a gene: 7. In DNA, the CDR3 is TGTGCCTGTCGACTAGCGGGGGGGTCTAGTACGCAGTATTTT. It translates to CACRLAGGSSTQYF.

The V call is TRBV5-1, the J call TRBJ1-5; TRBD1 matches at 8 bases. Germline CDR1 and CDR2: SGHRS and YFSETQ. CDR3 length equals 15 residues. The V and J ends lost 1 base and 5 bases, in that order; junction bases with no gene match: 5. CDR3 nucleotides: TGCGCCAGCAGCTTGCAGGGGGCTGGGGATCAGCCCCAGCATTTT. It yields the protein CASSLQGAGDQPQHF.

J is TRBJ2-7 and V is TRBV5-1, with a weak D call TRBD2 (5 bases). The CDR3 covers 13 residues. Trimming pared 0 bases from V and 2 bases from J, leaving 6 bases between. Per the germline V gene, CDR1 is SGHRS and CDR2 is YFSETQ. DNA of the CDR3: TGCGCCAGCAGCTTGGACGGGACCTACGAGCAGTACTTC. It codes for CASSLDGTYEQYF.

This rearrangement joins TRBV9 to TRBJ2-2; D possibly matches TRBD1 or TRBD2 (5 bases each). Germline CDR1 is SGDLS and CDR2 is YYNGEE. The CDR3 covers 16 residues. V lost 5 bases, J lost 0 bases, and 14 bases lay in between. DNA for the CDR3: TGTGCCAGCAGGGCCTCCGGGACGGCGAACACCGGGGAGCTGTTTTTT. This translates into CASRASGTANTGELFF.

CDR3 DNA sequence: TGCGCCAGCAGCAGGGCTCCGGGACTAGCTACAGATACGCAGTATTTT. Translation gives CASSRAPGLATDTQYF. The rearrangement joins TRBV5-1 to TRBJ2-3, with TRBD2 matching over 9 bases. V lost 4 bases and J lost 3; bases outside the gene matches: 9. The CDR3 runs to 16 residues. The germline V gene encodes CDR1 SGHRS and CDR2 YFSETQ.

DNA of the CDR3: TGTGCCAGCAGACGGTGGGGACAGGGTTACAATGAGCAGTTCTTC. Translation gives CASRRWGQGYNEQFF. V and J are TRBV28 and TRBJ2-1; TRBD1 matches at 9 bases. This CDR3 spans 15 amino acids. Trimming cost V 6 bases and J 4 bases; bases outside gene matches: 7. Per the germline V gene, CDR1 is MDHEN and CDR2 is SYDVKM.

The chain recombines TRBV4-3 with TRBJ2-6; the D call may be TRBD1 or TRBD2 (5 bases each). CDR3 size: 16 residues. Germline CDR1 LGHNA, CDR2 YSLEER. V was shortened by 7 bases and J by 4 bases, with 17 bases between the two germline ends. The CDR3 DNA sequence: TGCGCCAGCACCCCAGGGTCCGGGGCCGGGGCCAACGTCCTGACTTTC. Its protein product is CASTPGSGAGANVLTF.

This clone has a handful of counts. The CDR3 is CASSQDRDRAREQFF. The CDR3 DNA reads TGCGCCAGCAGCCAAGATAGGGACAGGGCACGAGAGCAGTTCTTC. The chain joins TRBV4-1 to TRBJ2-1; 9 nucleotides align to TRBD1. Germline V gene data show CDR1 as MGHRA and CDR2 as YSYEKL. The CDR3 runs to 15 residues. The trim removed 0 bases at V and 10 bases at J, leaving 7 bases unmatched.

The V and J genes are TRBV30 and TRBJ2-7; D unresolved. Germline CDR1 and CDR2: GTSNPN and SVGIG (reference sequence). V lost 3 bases to trimming and J lost 5 bases, with 8 bases between them. The CDR3 contains 11 residues. The CDR3 DNA follows: TGTGCCTGGAGCGCCGTCCACGAGCAGTACTTC. Its protein is CAWSAVHEQYF.

This clone was recorded only once. CDR3 DNA: TGCGCCAGCAGCTACGGGACAGGGGAAATTGAAGCTTTCTTT. Protein: CASSYGTGEIEAFF. The rearrangement uses TRBV5-1 and TRBJ1-1, with TRBD1 identical over 10 bases. The V segment lost 3 bases and the J segment 7 bases; nucleotides outside the gene matches: 6. The CDR3 runs to 14 residues. Germline V gives CDR1 SGHRS, CDR2 YFSETQ.

The V and J genes are TRBV2 and TRBJ2-4; 7 bases line up with TRBD1. The CDR3 has 14 amino acids. Per the germline V gene, CDR1 is SNHLY and CDR2 is FYNNEI. V lost 7 bases, J lost 9 bases, and 12 bases stayed unmatched. The CDR3 spells CASKPSQGVLIQYF. In DNA form, the CDR3 reads TGTGCCAGCAAGCCGAGCCAGGGGGTACTCATTCAGTACTTC.

CDR3 in DNA: TGTGCCACCAGCAGAGCAGGGTATCCCCCCGACGAGCAGTACTTC. Translation gives CATSRAGYPPDEQYF. The chain combines TRBV15 with TRBJ2-7, with a weak D call TRBD1 (5 bases). The V gene lost 1 base and the J gene lost 5 bases, with 15 bases spanning the gap. The length of the CDR3 is 15 residues. CDR1 is LNHNV and CDR2 is YYDKDF in the germline V gene (reference sequence).

V and J are TRBV30 and TRBJ1-1; D may be TRBD1 (5 bases). This CDR3 spans 15 amino acids. V was pared by 3 bases and J by 0 bases, with 14 bases between. Germline V gives CDR1 GTSNPN, CDR2 SVGIG (reference sequence). The CDR3 nucleotides are TGTGCCTGGAGAGATCCGGGACGGTTGAACACTGAAGCTTTCTTT. It codes for CAWRDPGRLNTEAFF.

The rearrangement uses TRBV10-3 and TRBJ2-5; TRBD2 matches 13 bases. CDR3 length: 17 amino acids. Germline V gives CDR1 ENHRY, CDR2 SYGVKD. Trimming cost V 4 bases and J 2 bases; bases outside gene matches: 7. The CDR3 bases are TGTGCCATCAGTGCCCGAACTAGCGGGGGGGGACAAGAGACCCAGTACTTC. Encoded protein: CAISARTSGGGQETQYF.

The CDR3: CASSTRTGLLQETQYF. The CDR3 coding sequence is TGTGCCAGCAGCACCCGAACGGGCCTCTTACAAGAGACCCAGTACTTC. The J gene is TRBJ2-5, the V gene TRBV11-2; D unresolved. CDR1 and CDR2 (germline): SGHAT, FQNNGV. This CDR3 is built from 16 residues. With 5 bases removed from V and 2 bases from J, the gap between germline ends came to 18 bases.

The J gene is TRBJ1-1, the V gene TRBV14, with D uncertain. V was clipped by 6 bases and J by 0 bases, with 8 bases between them. Germline V gene data show CDR1 as SGHDN and CDR2 as FVKESK. There are 13 residues in the CDR3. This chain's CDR3 is CASSPSMNTEAFF. The CDR3 DNA is TGTGCCAGCAGTCCGTCGATGAACACTGAAGCTTTCTTT.

This clone was seen more than once but under ten times. The genes are TRBV29-1 and TRBJ2-7, with D hard to call. CDR3 size: 13 residues. Trimming shortened V by 5 bases and J by 5 bases, and 16 bases separated the two germline ends. Germline CDR1 reads SQVTM; CDR2 reads ANQGSEA. CDR3: CSVWRGSGHEQYF. CDR3 coding DNA: TGCAGCGTTTGGAGAGGATCTGGCCACGAGCAGTACTTC.

The chain carries TRBV7-2 and TRBJ2-3, with a possible D match to TRBD1 (6 bases). Trimming stripped 5 bases from V and 2 bases from J, with 11 bases between. The CDR3 runs to 14 residues. The germline V gene encodes CDR1 SGHTA and CDR2 FQGNSA. CDR3 sequence: CASSPDRYTDTQYF. The CDR3 DNA reads TGTGCCAGCAGCCCCGACAGGTACACAGATACGCAGTATTTT.

This clone was seen a few times. The chain recombines TRBV12-5 with TRBJ1-5, with D uncertain. This CDR3 is built from 12 residues. CDR1 and CDR2 from the germline V gene are LGHNT and FRNRAP. V was pared by 3 bases and J by 1 base, with 1 base between. DNA for the CDR3: TGTGCTAGTGGTTTAAGCAATCAGCCCCAGCATTTT. Translation: CASGLSNQPQHF.

This clone was seen more than once but under ten times. The chain uses TRBV14 and TRBJ1-1; 10 bases match TRBD1. V was clipped by 4 bases and J by 5 bases; unmatched bases: 1. The length of the CDR3 is 13 residues. In germline, CDR1 is SGHDN, CDR2 FVKESK. The CDR3 DNA is TGTGCCAGCAGCCGGGACAGGGGAACTGAAGCTTTCTTT. Translated, it gives CASSRDRGTEAFF.